The 30 T cell receptor beta chains presented below share a single source sample, sequenced in a study of post-analysis software for immune sequencing data. Whole-study results and caveats: Patients showed TRBV5-6, TRBV5-1 and TRBV20-1 among roughly 5 TRBV segments more frequent than in controls.

cDNA libraries of TCR beta carried unique molecular identifiers. TCRdb itself ran the PCR reads through MiXCR, one entry per CDR3 protein. This table has 820,000 or so distinct CDR3 sequences, approximately 53% appearing once. No antigen has been assigned to these receptors. Sequenced sample: blood. Receptors were obtained from a girl aged 10-17 years with multiple sclerosis.

The chain is built from TRBV27 and TRBJ2-7, with D unresolved. The CDR3 consists of 14 residues. Germline CDR1 MNHEY, CDR2 SMNVEV (reference sequence). Trimming took 2 bases from V and 4 from J, leaving 12 bases between them. In nucleotides, the CDR3 is TGTGCCAGCAGTTTAAATGGGTGGCGGTACGAGCAGTACTTC. Translating gives CASSLNGWRYEQYF.

The V and J genes are TRBV20-1 and TRBJ2-1, with TRBD2 matching 14 bases. Per germline, CDR1 DFQATT and CDR2 SNEGSKA (reference sequence). V shed 0 bases, J shed 4 bases, and the junction held 2 bases outside the gene matches. There are 16 residues in the CDR3. CDR3 sequence (DNA): TGCAGTGCTAGAGACAGGACTAGCGGGAGGTACAATGAGCAGTTCTTC. This translates into CSARDRTSGRYNEQFF.

J is TRBJ1-6 and V is TRBV2; 7 bases are shared with TRBD1. V lost 7 bases, J lost 6 bases, and 9 bases stayed unmatched. From germline, CDR1 is SNHLY and CDR2 FYNNEI. The CDR3 is 15 residues long. The CDR3 coding sequence is TGTGCCAGCAATTACCAGGGACAGAGTAATTCACCCCTCCACTTT. It translates to CASNYQGQSNSPLHF.

The J gene is TRBJ2-3, the V gene TRBV12-3 or TRBV12-4; D is possibly TRBD1 (5 bases). CDR3 length equals 13 residues. V was pared by 3 bases and J by 5 bases, with 9 bases between. This CDR3 is CASSFIQGDTQYF. In nucleotides, the CDR3 is TGTGCCAGCAGTTTCATCCAGGGAGATACGCAGTATTTT.

The chain employs TRBV11-2 and TRBJ2-1; TRBD2 matches 7 bases. Per the germline V gene, CDR1 is SGHAT and CDR2 is FQNNGV. With V trimmed by 5 bases and J by 7 bases, 17 bases remained unmatched. There are 17 residues in the CDR3. CDR3 sequence (DNA): TGTGCCAGCAGCGCACCGGCCGCCCCCAACGGGAGGAATGAGCAGTTCTTC. Translating gives CASSAPAAPNGRNEQFF.

This clonotype was seen a handful of times. The CDR3 protein is CSARILDRSPNEQFF. CDR3 in DNA: TGCAGTGCGAGAATACTTGACAGGTCTCCCAATGAGCAGTTCTTC. The gene calls are TRBV20-1 and TRBJ2-1; D may be TRBD1 (6 bases). Deletions cut 6 bases from V and 6 bases from J, with 21 bases between. Germline V CDR1 and CDR2: DFQATT, SNEGSKA (reference sequence). The CDR3 consists of 15 residues.

The chain employs TRBV29-1 and TRBJ1-2; 7 nucleotides align to TRBD1. Germline V gives CDR1 SQVTM, CDR2 ANQGSEA. This CDR3 is built from 15 residues. The V segment lost 2 bases and the J segment 2 bases; nucleotides outside the gene matches: 8. CDR3 sequence reads: CSVERGPSRNYGYTF. The CDR3 DNA reads TGCAGCGTTGAAAGGGGGCCCTCTAGGAACTATGGCTACACCTTC.

The chain employs TRBV29-1 and TRBJ2-7, with 8 bases aligning to TRBD1. This CDR3 is 17 amino acids long. CDR1 is SQVTM and CDR2 is ANQGSEA in the germline V gene. The ends lost 4 bases at V and 2 bases at J; junction bases unmatched: 16. CDR3 sequence (DNA): TGCAGCGTTGTCGTCCGGGTTCCGGGACAGGTAACCTACGAGCAGTACTTC. It translates to CSVVVRVPGQVTYEQYF.

This clonotype has a handful of counts. This sequence joins TRBV10-3 and TRBJ2-7, with D maybe TRBD1 (6 bases). V was cut by 8 bases and J by 0 bases, with 11 bases left in between. CDR1 and CDR2 (germline): ENHRY, SYGVKD. The CDR3 extends over 13 amino acids. The CDR3 sequence: CAILRDNSYEQYF. CDR3 sequence (DNA): TGTGCCATCCTCCGGGACAACTCCTACGAGCAGTACTTC.

V and J are TRBV29-1 and TRBJ1-1; a possible D gene is TRBD1 (6 bases). The CDR3 contains 14 residues. CDR1 and CDR2 from the germline V gene are SQVTM and ANQGSEA. V dropped 4 bases and J dropped 1 base, with 13 bases sitting between them. The CDR3 bases are TGCAGCGTTGTATCGGGACACGCGAACACTGAAGCTTTCTTT. Protein product: CSVVSGHANTEAFF.

This chain uses TRBV25-1 with TRBJ1-2; maybe TRBD1 (5 bases). V was cut by 4 bases and J by 4 bases, with 16 bases left in between. Germline V gives CDR1 MGHDK, CDR2 SYGVNS. The CDR3 runs to 15 residues. Here the CDR3 DNA reads TGTGCCAGCAGTGCCACCCCAGGGCCCAGCTATGGCTACACCTTC. Translated: CASSATPGPSYGYTF.

The V gene is TRBV27, the J gene TRBJ1-5, with D possibly TRBD1 on 6 matching bases. CDR1 and CDR2 (germline): MNHEY, SMNVEV (reference sequence). The CDR3 has 15 residues. The V gene lost 4 bases and the J gene lost 0 bases, with 10 bases spanning the gap. The CDR3: CASSYQGNSNQPQHF. CDR3 nucleotides: TGTGCCAGCAGTTATCAGGGGAATAGCAATCAGCCCCAGCATTTT.

This clonotype was observed a single time. The chain has TRBV3-1 and TRBJ2-1; the D gene could be TRBD1 or TRBD2 (5 bases each). Germline values: CDR1 LGHDT, CDR2 YNNKEL (reference sequence). The CDR3 sequence is 16 residues long. The V gene lost 0 bases and the J gene lost 4 bases, with 13 bases spanning the gap. Here the CDR3 reads CASSQEDGTYYNEQFF. In nucleotides, the CDR3 is TGTGCCAGCAGCCAAGAGGACGGGACCTATTACAATGAGCAGTTCTTC.

The table lists this clonotype with a few counts. The chain joins TRBV29-1 to TRBJ1-1, with a weak D call TRBD1 (6 bases). The V gene's germline CDR1 is SQVTM and CDR2 ANQGSEA. This CDR3 comprises 13 residues. The V end lost 7 bases, the J end lost 1 base, and 13 bases lay between the germline ends. The CDR3 loop is CSATGHRNTEAFF. CDR3 sequence (DNA): TGCAGCGCGACGGGACACCGGAACACTGAAGCTTTCTTT. The full variable domain, in which reference TRBV29-1 and TRBJ1-1 provide the parts outside the CDR3, is SAVISQKPSRDICQRGTSLTIQCQVDSQVTMMFWYRQQPGQSLTLIATANQGSEATYESGFVIDKFPISRPNLTFSTLTVSNMSPEDSSIYLCSATGHRNTEAFFGQGTRLTVV.

V usage is TRBV20-1 and J usage is TRBJ2-7, with TRBD1 matching 7 bases. CDR1 is DFQATT and CDR2 is SNEGSKA in the germline V gene (reference sequence). This CDR3 has 15 amino acids. V was clipped by 0 bases and J by 2 bases; unmatched bases: 7. The CDR3 bases are TGCAGTGCTAGAGACCAGGACAGGTCGACCTACGAGCAGTACTTC. Its protein product is CSARDQDRSTYEQYF.

This clonotype appeared a few times. In nucleotides, the CDR3 is TGTGCCAGCAGCCCCCTAGGTCCGGTTGGCGAGCAGTACTTC. The encoded protein is CASSPLGPVGEQYF. The chain has TRBV7-9 and TRBJ2-5; no definite D call. With the DNA end fitting TRBJ2-7 better, the J assignment may be wrong. In germline, CDR1 is SEHNR, CDR2 FQNEAQ (reference sequence). This CDR3 has 14 amino acids.

This chain connects TRBV7-9 to TRBJ2-1, with D uncertain. The V and J ends lost 0 bases and 0 bases respectively, with 9 bases between them. Germline V gene sequence: CDR1 SEHNR, CDR2 FQNEAQ (reference sequence). This CDR3 region has 16 residues. The DNA of the CDR3 is TGTGCCAGCAGCTTAGCAATAGCCTCCTCCTACAATGAGCAGTTCTTC. It specifies CASSLAIASSYNEQFF.

The chain carries TRBV20-1 and TRBJ2-7; 8 bases match TRBD1. Trimming took 1 base from V and 5 from J; bases not matched to a gene: 4. The CDR3 length is 13 residues. CDR1 and CDR2 from the germline V gene are DFQATT and SNEGSKA (reference sequence). The CDR3, as DNA: TGCAGTGCTAGAGGGACAGGGCTCAACGAGCAGTACTTC. Translation gives CSARGTGLNEQYF.

In this sample, this clonotype turned up once. The V gene is TRBV7-2, the J gene TRBJ2-7, with 8 bases that match TRBD1. Near its end, the DNA agrees better with TRBJ2-5, so the J call may be wrong. Germline assignment: CDR1 SGHTA and CDR2 FQGNSA. This CDR3 has 15 residues. CDR3 nucleotide sequence: TGTGCCAGCAGCCGAGCCCGGACAGGGTGGGAGACCCAGTACTTC. It encodes CASSRARTGWETQYF.

This rearrangement joins TRBV20-1 to TRBJ1-2; maybe TRBD1 (6 bases). CDR1 is DFQATT, CDR2 SNEGSKA, per germline (reference sequence). The V end lost 6 bases, the J end lost 6 bases, and 14 bases lay between the germline ends. The CDR3 sequence is 12 residues long. CDR3 sequence reads: CSANGQYHGYTF. The CDR3 DNA sequence: TGCAGTGCCAACGGACAGTACCATGGCTACACCTTC.

In its sample, this clonotype was seen a few times. The V and J genes are TRBV20-1 and TRBJ2-1, with 11 bases fitting TRBD2. The germline CDR1 and CDR2 sequences are DFQATT and SNEGSKA (reference sequence). The CDR3 runs 16 residues. The ends lost 3 bases at V and 3 bases at J; junction bases unmatched: 7. CDR3 protein: CSASGGLAGDYNEQFF. CDR3 bases: TGCAGTGCTAGTGGCGGACTAGCGGGCGACTACAATGAGCAGTTCTTC.

The chain has TRBV3-1 and TRBJ2-7; TRBD2 might be the D (6 bases). Judging by the DNA end, TRBJ2-5 fits better; the J call may be wrong. Germline V gene lookup returns CDR1 LGHDT and CDR2 YNNKEL (reference sequence). This CDR3 has 15 amino acids. CDR3 nucleotides: TGTGCCAGCAGCCAGGGGGGACTGCCCGGGGAGACCCAGTACTTC. This sequence encodes CASSQGGLPGETQYF.

The rearrangement links TRBV12-3 or TRBV12-4 to TRBJ2-7; D is possibly TRBD2 (6 bases). The DNA end lines up better with TRBJ2-4; the J call may be wrong. This CDR3 has 15 residues. Here the CDR3 DNA reads TGTGCCAGCAGTTTCGGGGGAACAGCCAAAAACATTCAGTACTTC. The encoded protein is CASSFGGTAKNIQYF.

This chain joins TRBV7-2 and TRBJ2-3, with a weak D call TRBD2 (6 bases). Germline lookup yields CDR1 SGHTA and CDR2 FQGNSA. This CDR3 has 16 amino acids. V gave up 5 bases and J gave up 6 bases, with 21 bases separating them. The CDR3: CASSITGEPARDTQYF. For the CDR3, the DNA is TGTGCCAGCAGCATTACGGGGGAACCGGCCCGGGATACGCAGTATTTT.

The chain couples TRBV5-1 to TRBJ2-7; possibly TRBD2 for D (5 bases). Germline CDR1 reads SGHRS; CDR2 reads YFSETQ. The V and J ends lost 0 bases and 3 bases respectively, with 13 bases between them. The length of the CDR3 is 15 residues. Here the CDR3 reads CASSLGSSSLYEQYF. The CDR3 DNA reads as TGCGCCAGCAGCTTGGGCTCTAGCTCCCTCTACGAGCAGTACTTC.

This clonotype was observed a handful of times. The chain joins TRBV28 to TRBJ2-7; D gene unclear. The germline V and J ends were trimmed by 2 bases and 2 bases, with 4 bases remaining between them. This CDR3 region has 12 residues. Germline V gene lookup returns CDR1 MDHEN and CDR2 SYDVKM. CDR3 amino acids: CASSLPPYEQYF. CDR3 DNA sequence: TGTGCCAGCAGTTTACCGCCCTACGAGCAGTACTTC.

The chain employs TRBV5-6 and TRBJ2-1, with 8 bases fitting TRBD2. The CDR3 has 15 amino acids. Germline assignment: CDR1 SGHDT and CDR2 YYEEEE. J lost 8 bases, V lost 3 bases, and 10 bases had no gene match. DNA of the CDR3: TGTGCCAGCAGCTGGGCCGGGACTAGAAGCCATGAGCAGTTCTTC. This encodes CASSWAGTRSHEQFF.

The V call is TRBV4-1, the J call TRBJ2-7; 8 bases match TRBD1. Per germline, CDR1 MGHRA and CDR2 YSYEKL. The V gene end was trimmed by 2 bases and the J gene end by 5 bases; junction bases not matched to a gene: 5. CDR3 size: 14 residues. The CDR3 DNA follows: TGCGCCAGCAGCCAAACTGACAGGGGACACGAGCAGTACTTC. Its translation: CASSQTDRGHEQYF.

The chain carries TRBV20-1 and TRBJ1-1; D call uncertain. V was trimmed by 3 bases and J by 0 bases, leaving 14 bases between them. Germline assignment: CDR1 DFQATT and CDR2 SNEGSKA (reference sequence). This CDR3 is 15 amino acids long. The CDR3 nucleotides read TGCAGTGCTAGGGTCTCGATGATTTTGAACACTGAAGCTTTCTTT. Residues: CSARVSMILNTEAFF.

This clonotype appeared a few times. V is TRBV20-1 and J is TRBJ2-1; possibly TRBD2 for D (6 bases). Germline CDR1 is DFQATT and CDR2 is SNEGSKA (reference sequence). This CDR3 spans 15 amino acids. Trimming took off 0 bases at V and 4 bases at J, with 13 bases between the two ends. The CDR3 coding sequence is TGCAGTGCTAGAGATTGGGGCCGGGGGTACAATGAGCAGTTCTTC. It codes for CSARDWGRGYNEQFF.